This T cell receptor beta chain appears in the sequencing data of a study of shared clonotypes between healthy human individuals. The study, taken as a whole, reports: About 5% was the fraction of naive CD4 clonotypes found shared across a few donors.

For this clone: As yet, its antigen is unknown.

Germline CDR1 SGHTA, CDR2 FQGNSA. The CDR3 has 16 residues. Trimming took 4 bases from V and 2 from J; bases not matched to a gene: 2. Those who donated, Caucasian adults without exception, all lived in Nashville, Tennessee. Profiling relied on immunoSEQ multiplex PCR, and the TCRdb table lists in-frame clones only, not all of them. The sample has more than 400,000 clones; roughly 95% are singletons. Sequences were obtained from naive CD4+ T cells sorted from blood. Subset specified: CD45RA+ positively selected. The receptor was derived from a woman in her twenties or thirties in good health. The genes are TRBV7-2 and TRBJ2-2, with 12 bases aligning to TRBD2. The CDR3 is CASSSGLAGNTGELFF. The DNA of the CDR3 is TGTGCCAGCAGCTCCGGACTAGCGGGAAACACCGGGGAGCTGTTTTTT.